This TCR beta chain emerged from a study of blood T cell repertoires in COVID-19. Study at large: Nucleic acid was either cDNA or gDNA, and it came from T cells, B-cell-depleted T cells, or PBMCs.

As processed by the authors: Reference gene primer amplification yielded estimated nucleated cell counts. The method was immunoSEQ multiplex PCR; TCRdb's version includes in-frame clones alone and lacks a portion of them. V and J calls and clone size are those listed in that table; D and trimming were worked out from the DNA. The repertoire includes 180,000 or so clones, 80% to 85% of them detected once, and over 10% sits in the top ten. The participants were between about 18 and 90 years old and came from roughly 24 US areas. Symptom resolution, clearance, or two negative PCRs marked the recovered donors of Cohort 3. There are 15 residues in the CDR3. The germline V gene encodes CDR1 LNHDA and CDR2 SQIVND (reference sequence). Germline trimming cut 5 bases from V and 1 base from J; bases unmatched to any gene: 8.

The chain combines TRBV19 with TRBJ2-7; 7 bases agree with TRBD1. This TCR was recovered from a woman aged 55-69 years who had recovered from COVID-19. The sample consisted of PBMCs or T cells enriched from blood (not recorded which). The CDR3 region is CASSAGTAQSYEQYF. The CDR3 DNA is TGTGCCAGTAGTGCTGGGACAGCCCAATCCTACGAGCAGTACTTC.